One sample yielded the 22 T cell receptor beta chains listed below, sequenced in a study of blood T cell repertoires in COVID-19. Sequenced by immunoSEQ multiplex PCR; TCRdb stores in-frame clones only, minus some. In the table there are 99,000 or so clones, 75% to 85% of which are singletons. Material for sequencing was peripheral blood. The receptors originated from a man between 60 and 70 years old with acute or convalescent COVID-19.

Only a few counts were recorded for this clone. The chain combines TRBV5-6 with TRBJ1-1; the match to TRBD1 covers 7 bases. J was trimmed by 1 base and V by 4 bases; bases with no gene match: 10. The germline CDR1 and CDR2 sequences are SGHDT and YYEEEE. This CDR3 is built from 16 residues. The CDR3 DNA is TGTGCCAGCAGCGAGGACGAGGGACAGAGGAACACTGAAGCTTTCTTT. Translating it yields CASSEDEGQRNTEAFF.

This clone was detected only once. The V gene is TRBV5-6, the J gene TRBJ2-7; no clear D gene. Germline values: CDR1 SGHDT, CDR2 YYEEEE. Trimming left V 4 bases short and J 3 bases short, with 11 bases between. The CDR3 contains 13 residues. CDR3 DNA sequence: TGTGCCAGCAGCCCGGGTTTCGGCTACGAGCAGTACTTC. Translated, it gives CASSPGFGYEQYF.

In DNA form, the CDR3 reads TGTGCCAGCAGTACACAGGGGGCGAATCAGCCCCAGCATTTT. This translates into CASSTQGANQPQHF. The J gene is TRBJ1-5, the V gene TRBV7-9; 9 bases line up with TRBD1. Germline V gives CDR1 SEHNR, CDR2 FQNEAQ (reference sequence). The CDR3 is made up of 14 amino acids. With 6 bases clipped from V and 4 bases from J, the junction kept 4 bases outside the gene matches.

The rearrangement uses TRBV6-5 and TRBJ1-5, with 8 bases lining up with TRBD1. The length of the CDR3 is 15 residues. Germline CDR1 MNHEY, CDR2 SVGAGI. Unmatched junction bases numbered 7, after V lost 9 bases and J lost 0 bases. CDR3 amino acids: CASRTGTNSNQPQHF. The DNA of the CDR3 is TGTGCCAGTCGGACAGGGACTAATAGCAATCAGCCCCAGCATTTT.

The count of this clone is one. This chain joins TRBV3-1 (or the pseudogene TRBV3-2) and TRBJ1-1; 9 bases match TRBD1. The CDR3 length is 13 residues. Germline values: CDR1 LGHDT, CDR2 YNNKEL (reference sequence). J lost 1 base, V lost 10 bases, and 4 bases had no gene match. CDR3: CATKQGANTEAFF. In DNA, the CDR3 is TGTGCCACAAAACAGGGGGCGAACACTGAAGCTTTCTTT.

This clone has only one observation. The rearrangement joins TRBV7-3 to TRBJ1-5; D remains unclear. The CDR3 length is 15 residues. Germline CDR1 reads SGHTA; CDR2 reads FQGTGA. V dropped 3 bases and J dropped 2 bases, with 11 bases sitting between them. The CDR3 region has the DNA TGTGCCAGCAGCTTGGGTGGAGACGGCAATCAGCCCCAGCATTTT. It codes for CASSLGGDGNQPQHF.

The V and J genes are TRBV2 and TRBJ1-1, with D maybe TRBD1 (6 bases). Looked up from germline, CDR1 is SNHLY and CDR2 is FYNNEI. Trimming stripped 9 bases from V and 6 bases from J, with 11 bases between. The length of the CDR3 is 11 residues. The CDR3 spells CASTGYAEAFF. The CDR3 bases are TGTGCCAGTACAGGGTACGCTGAAGCTTTCTTT.

This clone was recorded many times. The V call is TRBV19, the J call TRBJ2-1; D is possibly TRBD1 (6 bases). The CDR3 length is 12 residues. With 0 bases removed from V and 13 bases from J, the gap between germline ends came to 10 bases. CDR1 LNHDA and CDR2 SQIVND come from the germline V gene (reference sequence). Here the CDR3 DNA reads TGTGCCAGTAGTATAGATGGGGGCGTACAGTTCTTC. Protein product: CASSIDGGVQFF.

This clone has just a few counts. The chain links TRBV5-1 to TRBJ2-7; 7 bases map to TRBD2. The germline V gene has CDR1 SGHRS and CDR2 YFSETQ. The CDR3 spans 14 residues. V was pared by 4 bases and J by 0 bases, with 4 bases of the junction left unmatched. The CDR3 protein is CASSRERGSYEQYF. CDR3 DNA: TGCGCCAGCAGCCGCGAGCGGGGCTCCTACGAGCAGTACTTC. Filled out from reference TRBV5-1 and TRBJ2-7, the complete variable domain reads KAGVTQTPRYLIKTRGQQVTLSCSPISGHRSVSWYQQTPGQGLQFLFEYFSETQRNKGNFPGRFSGRQFSNSRSEMNVSTLELGDSALYLCASSRERGSYEQYFGPGTRLTVT.

The chain couples TRBV15 to TRBJ1-6, with a tentative D call TRBD1 (5 bases). The V and J ends lost 1 base and 7 bases respectively, with 11 bases between them. The CDR3 sequence is 15 residues long. Germline V gene data show CDR1 as LNHNV and CDR2 as YYDKDF (reference sequence). The CDR3 nucleotides are TGTGCCACCAGCAGAGTTGGGGCGGGGAATTCACCCCTCCACTTT. It encodes CATSRVGAGNSPLHF.

This clone was counted a single time. In the same sample, other DNA sequences code for this CDR3. This chain connects TRBV7-9 to TRBJ1-3, with D unclear. Trimming removed 2 bases from V and 2 bases from J, with 4 bases in between. The CDR3 length is 13 residues. Germline-derived CDR1 and CDR2 are SEHNR and FQNEAQ (reference sequence). The CDR3 is CASSLTAGNTIYF. CDR3 coding DNA: TGTGCCAGCAGCTTAACAGCTGGAAACACCATATATTTT.

V gene TRBV5-4 combines with J gene TRBJ1-1; the D gene is possibly TRBD1 (6 bases). The germline V gene has CDR1 SGHNT and CDR2 YYREEE (reference sequence). The CDR3 is 17 residues long. Between the trimmed V and J ends, which lost 6 bases and 4 bases, there was a span of 25 bases. The CDR3 loop reads CASISIAGAGRSTEAFF. DNA for the CDR3: TGTGCCAGCATCTCCATCGCGGGGGCCGGGAGGAGCACTGAAGCTTTCTTT.

The CDR3 sequence is CASKQGQNTGELFF. CDR3 bases: TGTGCCAGCAAACAGGGGCAGAACACCGGGGAGCTGTTTTTT. This chain links TRBV7-9 with TRBJ2-2; 7 positions match TRBD1. Germline V CDR1 and CDR2: SEHNR, FQNEAQ (reference sequence). This CDR3 spans 14 amino acids. The junction had 3 bases not matched to a gene; V was cut back by 7 bases and J by 1 base.

The rearrangement uses TRBV6-1 and TRBJ2-1; the D is unclear. The V end lost 3 bases, the J end lost 0 bases, and 6 bases lay between the germline ends. The CDR3 has 14 amino acids. CDR1 MNHNS and CDR2 SASEGT come from the germline V gene. The CDR3 region is CASSEGRSYNEQFF. As DNA, the CDR3 is TGTGCCAGCAGTGAGGGCCGCTCCTACAATGAGCAGTTCTTC.

The chain couples TRBV28 to TRBJ2-1; TRBD2 agrees at 13 bases. Germline values: CDR1 MDHEN, CDR2 SYDVKM. The CDR3 is 18 amino acids. The V segment lost 1 base and the J segment 3 bases; nucleotides outside the gene matches: 6. CDR3 residues: CASSLFGTSGVNYNEQFF. The CDR3 DNA reads as TGTGCCAGCAGTTTATTTGGGACTAGCGGGGTAAACTACAATGAGCAGTTCTTC.

To note about this clone: One end of the junction fails to match germline, which may point to a read error. The chain joins TRBV6-2 or TRBV6-3 to TRBJ2-5; D is ambiguous. This CDR3 has 13 amino acids. Germline loops: CDR1 MNHEY, CDR2 SVGEGT. DNA for the CDR3: TGTGCCAGCAGTTATATATTGAATCGAGAAAAAGACTTC. It encodes CASSYILNREKDF.

This chain joins TRBV6-5 and TRBJ1-5; maybe TRBD1 (5 bases). The V gene's germline CDR1 is MNHEY and CDR2 SVGAGI. The CDR3 contains 15 residues. Deletions cut 6 bases from V and 3 bases from J, with 15 bases between. The CDR3 coding sequence is TGTGCCAGCAGCCCCTGGCCAGGGCTCAATCAGCCCCAGCATTTT. Its translation is CASSPWPGLNQPQHF.

This sequence joins TRBV7-2 and TRBJ2-1, with 9 bases aligning to TRBD2. J lost 3 bases, V lost 5 bases, and 8 bases had no gene match. CDR3 length: 16 residues. CDR1 is SGHTA and CDR2 is FQGNSA in the germline V gene. The CDR3 sequence: CASSHSGGTFYNEQFF. CDR3 nucleotides: TGTGCCAGCAGCCACAGCGGGGGGACCTTCTACAATGAGCAGTTCTTC.

This clone was counted ten times or more. The V call is TRBV5-1, the J call TRBJ2-7; D is possibly TRBD1 (5 bases). V was shortened by 0 bases and J by 2 bases, with 9 bases between the two germline ends. The CDR3 spans 14 residues. Germline assignment: CDR1 SGHRS and CDR2 YFSETQ. CDR3 residues: CASSLAGMAYEQYF. In DNA form, the CDR3 reads TGCGCCAGCAGCTTGGCAGGGATGGCCTACGAGCAGTACTTC. The full variable domain, its missing parts supplied by reference TRBV5-1 and TRBJ2-7, is KAGVTQTPRYLIKTRGQQVTLSCSPISGHRSVSWYQQTPGQGLQFLFEYFSETQRNKGNFPGRFSGRQFSNSRSEMNVSTLELGDSALYLCASSLAGMAYEQYFGPGTRLTVT.

The J gene is TRBJ1-6, the V gene TRBV30; 10 nucleotides match TRBD1. Germline V CDR1 and CDR2: GTSNPN, SVGIG (reference sequence). Unmatched junction bases numbered 6, after V lost 8 bases and J lost 8 bases. The CDR3 runs 13 residues. In nucleotides, the CDR3 is TGTGCCGGCCGACAGGGGGCCCATTCACCCCTCCACTTT. Amino acids: CAGRQGAHSPLHF.

CDR3 residues: CASSLNALAGGLMYEQYF. In DNA form, the CDR3 reads TGTGCCAGCAGCTTAAATGCGTTAGCGGGGGGGCTCATGTACGAGCAGTACTTC. The V and J genes are TRBV7-9 and TRBJ2-7, with 11 bases fitting TRBD2. J gave up 4 bases and V 2 bases, and 13 bases lay outside the gene matches. Per the germline V gene, CDR1 is SEHNR and CDR2 is FQNEAQ (reference sequence). This CDR3 is built from 18 residues.

This chain joins TRBV9 and TRBJ2-1; 8 nucleotides match TRBD2. Germline CDR1 and CDR2: SGDLS and YYNGEE. CDR3 length: 16 residues. J was trimmed by 0 bases and V by 3 bases; bases with no gene match: 5. CDR3 protein: CASSARGRSSYNEQFF. As DNA, the CDR3 is TGTGCCAGCAGCGCCCGCGGGAGGAGCTCCTACAATGAGCAGTTCTTC.